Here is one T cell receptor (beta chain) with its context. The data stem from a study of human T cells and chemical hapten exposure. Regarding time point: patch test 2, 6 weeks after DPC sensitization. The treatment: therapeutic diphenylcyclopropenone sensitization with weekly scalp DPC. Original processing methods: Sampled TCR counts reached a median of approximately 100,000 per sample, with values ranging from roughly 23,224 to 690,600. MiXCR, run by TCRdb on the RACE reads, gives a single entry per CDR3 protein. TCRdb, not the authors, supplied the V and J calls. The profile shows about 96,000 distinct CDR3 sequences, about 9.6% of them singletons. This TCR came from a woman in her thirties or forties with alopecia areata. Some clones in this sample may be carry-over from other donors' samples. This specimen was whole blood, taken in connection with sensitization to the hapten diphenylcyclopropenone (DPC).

CDR3 sequence reads: CASSSTSTGQGSQETQYF. CDR3 DNA sequence: TGTGCCAGCAGCTCGACGAGTACGGGACAGGGCAGCCAAGAGACCCAGTACTTC. V and J are TRBV7-9 and TRBJ2-5; 9 positions match TRBD1. Germline CDR1 SEHNR, CDR2 FQNEAQ (reference sequence). The CDR3 loop spans 18 amino acids. J was trimmed by 1 base and V by 4 bases; bases with no gene match: 13.